Following are 28 T cell receptor beta chains from one sample sequenced in a study of blood T cell repertoires in COVID-19. Assay: immunoSEQ multiplex PCR; the TCRdb copy retains only in-frame clones and omits some. The sample lists some 150,000 clones, approximately 85% occurring once. Input material: peripheral blood. These receptor sequences come from a man between 60 and 75 years old with COVID-19, enrolled during active disease.

This sequence joins TRBV12-3 or TRBV12-4 and TRBJ1-2; 9 bases fit TRBD1. After removal of 7 bases from V and 7 bases from J, the junction contained 7 bases not matched to a gene. This CDR3 has 13 residues. This CDR3 is CASNRQGDSGYTF. The DNA for the CDR3 is TGTGCCAGCAATCGACAGGGGGATAGTGGCTACACCTTC.

This chain joins TRBV19 and TRBJ1-5; TRBD1 agrees at 10 bases. This CDR3 is 14 amino acids long. Germline V CDR1 and CDR2: LNHDA, SQIVND (reference sequence). Trimming cost V 6 bases and J 6 bases; bases outside gene matches: 5. CDR3 amino acids: CASSGGQGGQPQHF. The CDR3 DNA follows: TGTGCCAGTAGCGGCGGACAGGGGGGTCAGCCCCAGCATTTT.

The V call is TRBV24-1, the J call TRBJ2-1; TRBD2 is a possible D gene (6 bases). Trimming took 3 bases from V and 13 from J, leaving 15 bases between them. This CDR3 contains 13 residues. Germline loops: CDR1 KGHDR, CDR2 SFDVKD. This chain's CDR3 is CATSDTSPETQFF. The CDR3 DNA reads TGTGCCACCAGTGATACTAGCCCCGAAACACAGTTCTTC.

This chain joins TRBV19 and TRBJ1-2, with D possibly being TRBD1 (6 bases). From germline, CDR1 is LNHDA and CDR2 SQIVND (reference sequence). V lost 7 bases, J lost 0 bases, and 18 bases lay in between. This CDR3 spans 16 amino acids. The DNA of the CDR3 is TGTGCCAGTACCCAGCAAGCAGGGACATCTAACTATGGCTACACCTTC. Protein product: CASTQQAGTSNYGYTF.

This sequence joins TRBV10-3 and TRBJ1-2, with TRBD1 matching over 7 bases. Germline CDR1 and CDR2: ENHRY and SYGVKD. The CDR3 is made up of 14 amino acids. Trimming at V came to 0 bases and at J to 7 bases, leaving 5 bases not matched to a gene. The CDR3 DNA reads TGTGCCATCAGTGAGTCGATAACAGGGGTTGGCTACACCTTC. Encoded protein: CAISESITGVGYTF.

This chain joins TRBV9 and TRBJ2-1; TRBD2 is a possible D gene (5 bases). Germline V gene lookup returns CDR1 SGDLS and CDR2 YYNGEE. This CDR3 contains 15 residues. V dropped 1 base and J dropped 5 bases, with 13 bases sitting between them. CDR3 loop: CASSVWETPHNEQFF. CDR3 in DNA: TGTGCCAGCAGCGTATGGGAGACTCCACACAATGAGCAGTTCTTC.

V usage is TRBV27 and J usage is TRBJ1-1; TRBD1 agrees at 8 bases. The germline CDR1 and CDR2 sequences are MNHEY and SMNVEV (reference sequence). This CDR3 has 15 residues. V lost 2 bases and J lost 8; bases outside the gene matches: 10. DNA of the CDR3: TGTGCCAGCAGTTTAGATCTGGGACAGGAAAAAGAAGCTTTCTTT. Translated: CASSLDLGQEKEAFF.

The chain links TRBV7-8 to TRBJ1-1, with D perhaps matching TRBD1 (6 bases). CDR1 is SGHVS and CDR2 is FQNEAQ in the germline V gene. Trimming took 1 base from V and 4 from J, leaving 10 bases between them. The CDR3 is 14 residues long. The CDR3 loop is CASSLGGHGTEAFF. The CDR3, as DNA: TGTGCCAGCAGCTTAGGGGGGCACGGCACTGAAGCTTTCTTT.

This clone was observed a few times. This chain joins TRBV7-2 and TRBJ2-2; D is unclear. This CDR3 spans 14 amino acids. The germline V gene has CDR1 SGHTA and CDR2 FQGNSA. Trimming stripped 5 bases from V and 2 bases from J, with 9 bases between. The CDR3 bases are TGTGCCAGCAGCCTTAACATAAACACCGGGGAGCTGTTTTTT. Its translation: CASSLNINTGELFF.

This clone was seen only a few times. The chain joins TRBV5-1 to TRBJ1-1, with D unclear. V was pared by 4 bases and J by 1 base, with 17 bases between. CDR1 is SGHRS, CDR2 YFSETQ, per germline. CDR3 size: 16 residues. CDR3 in amino acids: CASSRGRPLGNTEAFF. The CDR3 nucleotides are TGCGCCAGCAGCCGCGGCCGGCCGCTGGGGAACACTGAAGCTTTCTTT.

J is TRBJ1-5 and V is TRBV6-2 or TRBV6-3, with 7 nucleotides matching TRBD1. CDR1 is MNHEY, CDR2 SVGEGT, per germline. V lost 5 bases, J lost 5 bases, and 9 bases stayed unmatched. CDR3 length: 15 amino acids. CDR3 nucleotides: TGTGCCAGCAGTCGGGCACAGGGGCTATATCAGCCCCAGCATTTT. It codes for CASSRAQGLYQPQHF.

This clone has a single count. V and J are TRBV3-1 (or the pseudogene TRBV3-2) and TRBJ2-7; 9 nucleotides line up with TRBD1. J gave up 2 bases and V 3 bases, and 5 bases lay outside the gene matches. CDR1 LGHDT and CDR2 YNNKEL come from the germline V gene (reference sequence). This CDR3 spans 15 amino acids. CDR3 in amino acids: CASSQRGQGTYEQYF. For the CDR3, the DNA is TGTGCCAGCAGCCAGAGAGGACAGGGGACCTACGAGCAGTACTTC.

This clone was recorded a few times. This chain connects TRBV7-9 to TRBJ1-1; D possibly corresponds to TRBD1 (5 bases). The CDR3 is 15 residues long. V lost 5 bases to trimming and J lost 1 base, with 14 bases between them. The germline CDR1 and CDR2 sequences are SEHNR and FQNEAQ (reference sequence). In nucleotides, the CDR3 is TGTGCCAGCAGCCAAAAATCCACAGGGAACACTGAAGCTTTCTTT. It encodes CASSQKSTGNTEAFF.

The chain recombines TRBV11-2 with TRBJ1-4; no clear D. With 5 bases removed from V and 4 bases from J, the gap between germline ends came to 8 bases. The CDR3 has 13 amino acids. Germline CDR1 SGHAT, CDR2 FQNNGV. DNA for the CDR3: TGTGCCAGCAGCCCGCGGGGTAATGAAAAACTGTTTTTT. The encoded protein is CASSPRGNEKLFF.

Comments on this clone: Mismatch with germline at one junction end may stem from a read error. The J gene is TRBJ1-6, the V gene TRBV10-3; TRBD1 is a possible D gene (5 bases). The CDR3 spans 15 residues. Per germline, CDR1 ENHRY and CDR2 SYGVKD. The CDR3 spells CATAVGPSNNSPLHF. The CDR3 DNA reads as TGTGCCACCGCCGTGGGGCCCTCCAATAATTCACCCCTCCACTTT.

The CDR3 is CASSPGTAPNYGYTF. The CDR3 coding sequence is TGTGCCAGCAGCCCCGGGACAGCCCCTAACTATGGCTACACCTTC. V usage is TRBV6-5 and J usage is TRBJ1-2; 7 nucleotides match TRBD1. The CDR3 has 15 amino acids. Losses at the gene ends were 6 bases for V and 0 bases for J; bases not matched to a gene: 7. The germline V gene has CDR1 MNHEY and CDR2 SVGAGI.

This clone was detected only once. The chain couples TRBV4-1 to TRBJ2-1, with 9 bases that match TRBD1. CDR3 size: 18 residues. Germline V gives CDR1 MGHRA, CDR2 YSYEKL. V gave up 1 base and J gave up 1 base; unmatched junction bases: 8. The CDR3 DNA sequence: TGCGCCAGCAGCCAAGGATACAGGGGGCGAGGGTCCTACAATGAGCAGTTCTTC. It codes for CASSQGYRGRGSYNEQFF.

The CDR3 loop reads CASSEERGSLHF. The CDR3 DNA reads TGTGCCAGCAGTGAGGAAAGGGGTTCCCTCCACTTT. The V call is TRBV2, the J call TRBJ1-6; tentatively, D is TRBD1 (5 bases). The CDR3 runs 12 residues. Trimming left V 3 bases short and J 14 bases short, with 11 bases between. CDR1 is SNHLY and CDR2 is FYNNEI in the germline V gene. The full variable domain, with the rest looked up from reference TRBV2 and TRBJ1-6, is EPEVTQTPSHQVTQMGQEVILRCVPISNHLYFYWYRQILGQKVEFLVSFYNNEISEKSEIFDDQFSVERPDGSNFTLKIRSTKLEDSAMYFCASSEERGSLHFGNGTRLTVT.

The table lists this clone with a count of one. The chain has TRBV27 and TRBJ1-1, with a possible D match to TRBD1 (5 bases). Between the trimmed V and J ends, which lost 4 bases and 6 bases, there was a span of 18 bases. The CDR3 totals 15 residues. CDR1 is MNHEY and CDR2 is SMNVEV in the germline V gene (reference sequence). Here the CDR3 DNA reads TGTGCCAGCAGTTCCCCACGGGGGAAAATTTCTGAAGCTTTCTTT. It specifies CASSSPRGKISEAFF.

The chain is built from TRBV30 and TRBJ1-5; tentative D call: TRBD1 (6 bases). Deletions cut 4 bases from V and 1 base from J, with 11 bases between. The germline V gene has CDR1 GTSNPN and CDR2 SVGIG (reference sequence). The length of the CDR3 is 14 residues. The CDR3 loop reads CAWNGGASNQPQHF. In DNA, the CDR3 is TGTGCCTGGAACGGGGGGGCGAGCAATCAGCCCCAGCATTTT.

The chain carries TRBV18 and TRBJ2-3; TRBD1 is a possible D gene (6 bases). CDR3 length equals 15 residues. The V gene's germline CDR1 is KGHSH and CDR2 LQKENI. V was cut by 4 bases and J by 0 bases, with 11 bases left in between. CDR3 in amino acids: CASSLRQVSTDTQYF. CDR3 DNA: TGTGCCAGCTCACTTCGACAGGTTAGCACAGATACGCAGTATTTT.

The genes are TRBV6-5 and TRBJ1-1, with TRBD1 as a possible D gene (6 bases). Germline V gives CDR1 MNHEY, CDR2 SVGAGI. The CDR3 sequence is 15 residues long. V lost 0 bases, J lost 2 bases, and 10 bases lay in between. In DNA form, the CDR3 reads TGTGCCAGCAGTTACTCGACCAGGGGCAACACTGAAGCTTTCTTT. This sequence encodes CASSYSTRGNTEAFF.

The rearrangement links TRBV12-3 or TRBV12-4 to TRBJ2-2, with D perhaps matching TRBD2 (6 bases). The CDR3 runs to 13 residues. The CDR3 coding sequence is TGTGTCTCTCGGGGGAAGAACACCGGGGAGCTGTTTTTT. Translating it yields CVSRGKNTGELFF.

The chain couples TRBV7-8 to TRBJ2-7; D not resolved. There are 12 residues in the CDR3. From germline, CDR1 is SGHVS and CDR2 FQNEAQ. V was trimmed by 5 bases and J by 3 bases, leaving 8 bases between them. The CDR3 DNA follows: TGTGCCAGCAGCCCCACTAACTACGAGCAGTACTTC. Its translation: CASSPTNYEQYF.

The chain couples TRBV19 to TRBJ2-7; 7 bases are a match to TRBD2. The V and J ends lost 3 bases and 1 base, in that order; junction bases with no gene match: 6. The CDR3 covers 15 residues. The germline CDR1 and CDR2 sequences are LNHDA and SQIVND (reference sequence). CDR3 amino acids: CASSIRPGGSYEQYF. CDR3 in DNA: TGTGCCAGTAGTATCCGCCCCGGGGGGTCCTACGAGCAGTACTTC.

The CDR3 DNA reads TGTGCCAGCATAGGACAGCCGAACACTGAAGCTTTCTTT. This sequence encodes CASIGQPNTEAFF. V is TRBV7-9 and J is TRBJ1-1; TRBD1 might be the D (6 bases). Germline V gives CDR1 SEHNR, CDR2 FQNEAQ (reference sequence). V lost 7 bases and J lost 1, with 10 bases in between. CDR3 length equals 13 residues.

The chain links TRBV29-1 to TRBJ2-1, with TRBD1 matching over 7 bases. Germline trimming cut 4 bases from V and 3 bases from J; bases unmatched to any gene: 0. Germline V gene lookup returns CDR1 SQVTM and CDR2 ANQGSEA. The CDR3 is made up of 12 amino acids. CDR3 region: CSVGQGYNEQFF. CDR3 bases: TGCAGCGTTGGACAGGGCTACAATGAGCAGTTCTTC.

V is TRBV6-2 or TRBV6-3 and J is TRBJ2-7; possibly TRBD2 for D (6 bases). The germline V gene encodes CDR1 MNHEY and CDR2 SVGEGT. The V end was cut by 0 bases, the J end by 6 bases, with 12 bases between. CDR3 size: 14 residues. The CDR3 DNA follows: TGTGCCAGCAGTTACTCGGCGCGGGGAATCGAGCAGTACTTC. This translates into CASSYSARGIEQYF.